A selection of T cell receptor beta chains follows, all from one sample in a study of cytomegalovirus exposure and HLA in healthy donors. Libraries were prepared by immunoSEQ multiplex PCR; TCRdb keeps only in-frame clonotypes and omits some of them. The sample includes about 180,000 clones, around 80% of them seen just once. What was sequenced was PBMCs. The receptors come from a girl between 5 and 17 years old in good health and CMV-seropositive. Both conserved end residues are part of each CDR3. Each record gives: J gene, V gene, CDR3 length, CDR3 protein.

TRBJ1-5,TRBV25-1,13,CASSESGGQPQHF
TRBJ1-5,TRBV18,14,CASSPGQGNQPQHF
TRBJ2-1,TRBV9,16,CASSAFSGGSYNEQFF
TRBJ2-1,TRBV11-3,14,CASSNRDYGDEQFF
TRBJ1-3,TRBV19,14,CASVDSSAGNTIYF
TRBJ1-2,TRBV30,15,CAWSGEWLANYGYTF
TRBJ1-5,TRBV4-1,15,CASSQLGQGDQPQHF
TRBJ2-1,TRBV14,20,CASSQDPGTSGRGSYNEQFF
TRBJ1-2,TRBV25-1,15,CASSEPGQFSYGYTF
TRBJ2-7,TRBV7-2,14,CASSLNSGSDEQYF